There are many counts of the clone carrying this TCR beta chain. Amplified TCR beta CDR3 regions derived from RNA transcripts. HTBI primers drove first-round RT-PCR of the TCR CDR3. TCRdb fed the multiplex PCR reads into MiXCR, producing one record per CDR3 protein. The sample shows roughly 500,000 distinct CDR3 sequences, approximately 15% of them seen only once. This sample stems from a study of T cells in Graves' hyperthyroidism and ophthalmopathy. Across the study: It was at initial diagnosis, before any treatment, that peripheral blood was collected.

This CDR3 has 14 residues. Looked up from germline, CDR1 is SGHAT and CDR2 is FQNNGV. Between the trimmed V and J ends, which lost 2 bases and 7 bases, there was a span of 15 bases. Diagnosis of hyperthyroidism was new in patients aged 18 to 65, and its duration was under 2 months. Initially, at the first diagnosis of hyperthyroidism and before any ophthalmopathy symptoms, blood was sampled. Sequenced input: blood. This sequence originates from a woman aged 25 to 45 with Graves' hyperthyroidism that later progressed to Graves' ophthalmopathy. This chain connects TRBV11-2 to TRBJ2-7; possibly TRBD2 for D (5 bases). CDR3: CASSLSQDSLEQYF. The DNA of the CDR3 is TGTGCCAGCAGCTTATCTCAGGACTCCTTAGAGCAGTACTTC. The variable domain in full, with the rest retrieved from reference TRBV11-2 and TRBJ2-7, is EAGVAQSPRYKIIEKRQSVAFWCNPISGHATLYWYQQILGQGPKLLIQFQNNGVVDDSQLPKDRFSAERLKGVDSTLKIQPAKLEDSAVYLCASSLSQDSLEQYFGPGTRLTVT.